Given below is one T cell receptor beta chain in context. Deep-level settings were used for running the assay. The data were produced by immunoSEQ multiplex PCR, yet TCRdb's version contains in-frame clones alone and is incomplete. The sample records roughly 760,000 clones, around 74% being singletons. This sample is part of a study of shared clonotypes between healthy human individuals. This CDR3 is 14 amino acids long. V was clipped by 5 bases and J by 4 bases; unmatched bases: 4. The germline V gene encodes CDR1 SEHNR and CDR2 FQNEAQ (reference sequence). The gene calls are TRBV7-9 and TRBJ2-5; TRBD2 matches 10 bases. Material for sequencing was memory CD4+ T cells sorted from blood. Documented subset: CD45RA-negative fraction. The TCR comes from a woman aged 30 to 39 in good health. The DNA for the CDR3 is TGTGCCAGCAGCCTCGGGACTAGCGTAGAGACCCAGTACTTC. This sequence encodes CASSLGTSVETQYF. The whole variable domain, remainder taken from reference TRBV7-9 and TRBJ2-5, is DTGVSQNPRHKITKRGQNVTFRCDPISEHNRLYWYRQTLGQGPEFLTYFQNEAQLEKSRLLSDRFSAERPKGSFSTLEIQRTEQGDSAMYLCASSLGTSVETQYFGPGTRLLVL.